This TCR beta chain emerged from a study of cytomegalovirus exposure and HLA in healthy donors. General observations from the study: Later analysis demonstrated an association between a missense DCLRE1C variant and TCR beta V- and J-gene trimming.

With 60 Vbeta and 13 Jbeta primers, the PCR was carried out. Data came from immunoSEQ multiplex PCR; TCRdb stores just in-frame clones and leaves some out. Among about 130,000 clones listed, 75% were seen once. Concerning this clone itself: Its antigen is still unknown.

Trimming took 2 bases from V and 5 from J; bases not matched to a gene: 3. This CDR3 is built from 14 residues. Germline CDR1 and CDR2: MNHEY and SVGAGI. This TCR was recovered from a young man in good health and CMV-seronegative. Sample: PBMCs. The chain combines TRBV6-5 with TRBJ2-5, with TRBD2 identical over 9 bases. CDR3 bases: TGTGCCAGCAGTTACGCGGGGGGGGTCGAGACCCAGTACTTC. Encoded protein: CASSYAGGVETQYF.